The 7 T cell receptor beta chains below were found in one sample sequenced in a study of cytomegalovirus exposure and HLA in healthy donors (dated by TCRdb to the late 2010s). Libraries were made using the immunoSEQ multiplex PCR assay. What TCRdb holds here is the immuneACCESS table cut down to in-frame rearrangements. Part of the clones is not present; checked against another copy, under half of the missing clones reflect an unresolved V gene, and the others are unexplained. In this sample the table shows 90,000 to 120,000 clones, 95% of which occur a single time. Of the sample, 0.67% is held by the ten largest clones. The source material was PBMCs. These receptors were obtained from a woman aged 18-29 years in good health and CMV-seronegative.

V usage is TRBV15 and J usage is TRBJ1-4, with TRBD1 as a possible D gene (6 bases). V gave up 3 bases and J gave up 7 bases, with 12 bases separating them. There are 14 residues in the CDR3. In germline, CDR1 is LNHNV, CDR2 YYDKDF (reference sequence). The CDR3 loop reads CATSSRGKPEKLFF. The CDR3 nucleotides are TGTGCCACCAGCAGCAGGGGAAAGCCTGAAAAACTGTTTTTT.

As to this clone: The junction departs from the called germline gene at one end, perhaps through a read error. The V and J genes are TRBV28 and TRBJ2-1, with TRBD2 matching 10 bases. The germline V gene has CDR1 MDHEN and CDR2 SYDVKM. The CDR3 length is 13 residues. CDR3 loop: CACTRRGRGLALF. The DNA of the CDR3 is TGTGCCTGCACGCGGCGGGGGCGGGGACTAGCGCTCTTC.

The chain recombines TRBV6-5 with TRBJ2-3; TRBD1 is a possible D gene (6 bases). Looked up from germline, CDR1 is MNHEY and CDR2 is SVGAGI. The CDR3 runs to 15 residues. The V gene lost 6 bases and the J gene lost 6 bases, with 19 bases spanning the gap. The CDR3 region is CASSDEGVPGDTQYF. CDR3 bases: TGTGCCAGCAGCGACGAGGGGGTGCCCGGGGATACGCAGTATTTT.

The genes are TRBV11-3 and TRBJ2-7; D might be TRBD1 (6 bases). V was shortened by 5 bases and J by 5 bases, with 13 bases between the two germline ends. Looked up from germline, CDR1 is SGHNT and CDR2 is YENEEA. The CDR3 runs to 13 residues. CDR3 sequence (DNA): TGTGCCAGCAGCCACTCATACAGGGACGAGCAGTACTTC. Its protein is CASSHSYRDEQYF.

This rearrangement joins TRBV18 to TRBJ1-1; D remains ambiguous. Germline loops: CDR1 KGHSH, CDR2 LQKENI. Trimming pared 1 base from V and 1 base from J, leaving 7 bases between. The CDR3 runs to 14 residues. CDR3 sequence (DNA): TGTGCCAGCTCACCACAACGGGAGAACACTGAAGCTTTCTTT. Protein sequence: CASSPQRENTEAFF.

V usage is TRBV4-2 and J usage is TRBJ1-6; 9 positions agree with TRBD1. With 1 base clipped from V and 5 bases from J, the junction kept 0 bases outside the gene matches. CDR3 length: 15 amino acids. CDR1 and CDR2 (germline): LGHNA, YNFKEQ. CDR3 region: CASSQGTGDNSPLHF. The CDR3 DNA sequence: TGTGCCAGCAGCCAAGGGACAGGGGATAATTCACCCCTCCACTTT.

This clone was counted once. The chain recombines TRBV7-9 with TRBJ2-1, with D unclear. CDR1 is SEHNR, CDR2 FQNEAQ, per germline (reference sequence). Deletions cut 5 bases from V and 4 bases from J, with 18 bases between. The CDR3 runs to 16 residues. The CDR3 DNA reads TGTGCCAGCAGCCCCCCAAATCCCGACTGGTACAATGAGCAGTTCTTC. It specifies CASSPPNPDWYNEQFF.